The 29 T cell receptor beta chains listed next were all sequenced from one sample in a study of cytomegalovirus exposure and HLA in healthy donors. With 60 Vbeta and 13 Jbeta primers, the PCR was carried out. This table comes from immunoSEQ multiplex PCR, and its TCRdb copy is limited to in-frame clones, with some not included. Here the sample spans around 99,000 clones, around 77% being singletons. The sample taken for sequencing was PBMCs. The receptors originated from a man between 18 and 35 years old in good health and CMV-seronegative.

The DNA of the CDR3 is TGTGCCAGCAGCCCGGGACAGGGGAGAAGCACAGATACGCAGTATTTT. Translation gives CASSPGQGRSTDTQYF. The chain carries TRBV7-9 and TRBJ2-3; 10 positions agree with TRBD1. Germline-derived CDR1 and CDR2 are SEHNR and FQNEAQ (reference sequence). The trim removed 5 bases at V and 0 bases at J, leaving 5 bases unmatched. CDR3 size: 16 residues.

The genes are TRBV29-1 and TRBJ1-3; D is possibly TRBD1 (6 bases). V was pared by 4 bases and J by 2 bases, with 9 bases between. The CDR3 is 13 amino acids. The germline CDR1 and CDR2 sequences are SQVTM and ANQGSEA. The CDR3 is CSVVSGAGNTIYF. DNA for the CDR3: TGCAGCGTTGTTTCAGGGGCTGGAAACACCATATATTTT.

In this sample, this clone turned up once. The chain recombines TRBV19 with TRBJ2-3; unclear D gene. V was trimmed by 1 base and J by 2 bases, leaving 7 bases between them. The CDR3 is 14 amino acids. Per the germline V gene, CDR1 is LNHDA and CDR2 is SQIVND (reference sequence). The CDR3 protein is CASSIGQITDTQYF. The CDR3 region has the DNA TGTGCCAGTAGTATAGGGCAGATCACAGATACGCAGTATTTT.

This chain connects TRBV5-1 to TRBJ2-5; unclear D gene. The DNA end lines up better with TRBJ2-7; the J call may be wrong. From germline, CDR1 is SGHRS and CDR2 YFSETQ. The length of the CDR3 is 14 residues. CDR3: CASSLGGISYEQYF. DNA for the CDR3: TGCGCCAGCAGCTTGGGCGGCATCTCCTACGAGCAGTACTTC.

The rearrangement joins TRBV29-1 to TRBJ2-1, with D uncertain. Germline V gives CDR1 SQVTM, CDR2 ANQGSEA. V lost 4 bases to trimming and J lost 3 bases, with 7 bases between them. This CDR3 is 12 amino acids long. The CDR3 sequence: CSVADNYNEQFF. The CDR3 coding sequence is TGCAGCGTTGCTGACAACTACAATGAGCAGTTCTTC.

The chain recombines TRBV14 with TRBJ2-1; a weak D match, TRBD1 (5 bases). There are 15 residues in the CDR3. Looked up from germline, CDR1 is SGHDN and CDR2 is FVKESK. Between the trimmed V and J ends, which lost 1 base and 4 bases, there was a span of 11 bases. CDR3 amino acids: CASSQAPGMYNEQFF. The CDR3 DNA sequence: TGTGCCAGCAGCCAAGCCCCAGGGATGTACAATGAGCAGTTCTTC.

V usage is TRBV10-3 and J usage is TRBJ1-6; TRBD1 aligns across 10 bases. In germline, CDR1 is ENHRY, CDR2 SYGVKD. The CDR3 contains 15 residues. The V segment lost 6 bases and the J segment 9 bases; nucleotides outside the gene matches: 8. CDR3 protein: CAIREGQGMGSPLHF. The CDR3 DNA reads TGTGCCATCAGGGAGGGACAGGGGATGGGTTCACCCCTCCACTTT.

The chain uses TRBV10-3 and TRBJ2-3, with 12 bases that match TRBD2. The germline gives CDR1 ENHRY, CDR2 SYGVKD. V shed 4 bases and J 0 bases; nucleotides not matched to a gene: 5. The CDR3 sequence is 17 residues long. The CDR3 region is CAISALAGGSSTDTQYF. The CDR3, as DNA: TGTGCCATCAGTGCACTAGCGGGGGGCTCGAGCACAGATACGCAGTATTTT.

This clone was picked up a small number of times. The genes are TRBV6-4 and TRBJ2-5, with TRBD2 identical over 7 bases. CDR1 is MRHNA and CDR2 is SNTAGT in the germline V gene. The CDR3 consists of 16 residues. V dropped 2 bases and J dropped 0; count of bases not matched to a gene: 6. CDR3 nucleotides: TGTGCCAGCAGTGACACGGCTAGCGGAGACCAAGAGACCCAGTACTTC. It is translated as CASSDTASGDQETQYF.

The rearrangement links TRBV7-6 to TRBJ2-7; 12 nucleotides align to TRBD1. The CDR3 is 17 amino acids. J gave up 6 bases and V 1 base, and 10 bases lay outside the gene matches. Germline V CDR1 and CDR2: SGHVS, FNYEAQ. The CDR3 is CASSLVLGDRGLGEQYF. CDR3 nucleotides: TGTGCCAGCAGCTTAGTATTGGGGGACAGGGGGCTCGGCGAGCAGTACTTC.

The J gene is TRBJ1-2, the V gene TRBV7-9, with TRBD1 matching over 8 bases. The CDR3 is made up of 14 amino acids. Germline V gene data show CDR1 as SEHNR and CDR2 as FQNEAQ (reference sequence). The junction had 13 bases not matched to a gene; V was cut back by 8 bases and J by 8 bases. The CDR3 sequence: CASEDRDLQQGYTF. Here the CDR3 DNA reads TGTGCCAGCGAGGACAGGGACCTACAGCAGGGCTACACCTTC.

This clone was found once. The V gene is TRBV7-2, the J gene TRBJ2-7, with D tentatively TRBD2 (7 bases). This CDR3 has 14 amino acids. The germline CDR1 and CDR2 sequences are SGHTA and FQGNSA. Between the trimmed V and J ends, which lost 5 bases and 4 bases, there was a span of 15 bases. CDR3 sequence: CASSPGGGRYEQYF. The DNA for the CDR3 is TGTGCCAGCAGCCCTGGGGGGGGCCGGTACGAGCAGTACTTC.

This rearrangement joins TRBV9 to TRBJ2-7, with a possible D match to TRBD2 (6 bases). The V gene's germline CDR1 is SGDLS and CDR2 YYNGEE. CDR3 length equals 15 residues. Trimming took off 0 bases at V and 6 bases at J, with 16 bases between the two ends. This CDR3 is CASSVEPGDIGEQYF. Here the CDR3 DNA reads TGTGCCAGCAGCGTAGAACCGGGGGATATCGGCGAGCAGTACTTC.

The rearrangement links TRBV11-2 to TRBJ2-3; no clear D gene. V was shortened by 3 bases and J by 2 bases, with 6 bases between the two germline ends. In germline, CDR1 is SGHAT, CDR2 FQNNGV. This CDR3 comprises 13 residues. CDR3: CASSFPITDTQYF. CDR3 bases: TGTGCCAGCAGCTTCCCCATCACAGATACGCAGTATTTT.

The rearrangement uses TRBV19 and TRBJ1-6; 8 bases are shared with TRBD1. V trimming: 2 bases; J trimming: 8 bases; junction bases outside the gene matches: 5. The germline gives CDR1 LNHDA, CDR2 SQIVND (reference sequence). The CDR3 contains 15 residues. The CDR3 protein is CASSIPGQGHSPLHF. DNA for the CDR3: TGTGCCAGTAGTATACCCGGACAGGGCCATTCACCCCTCCACTTT. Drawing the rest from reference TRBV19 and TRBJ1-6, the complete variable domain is DGGITQSPKYLFRKEGQNVTLSCEQNLNHDAMYWYRQDPGQGLRLIYYSQIVNDFQKGDIAEGYSVSREKKESFPLTVTSAQKNPTAFYLCASSIPGQGHSPLHFGNGTRLTVT.

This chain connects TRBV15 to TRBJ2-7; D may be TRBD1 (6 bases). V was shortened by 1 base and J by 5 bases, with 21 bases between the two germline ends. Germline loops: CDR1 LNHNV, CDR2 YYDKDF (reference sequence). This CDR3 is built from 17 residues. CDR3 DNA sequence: TGTGCCACCAGCAGAGCCCTGGGTGGACAGCGTGGAAACGAGCAGTACTTC. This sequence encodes CATSRALGGQRGNEQYF.

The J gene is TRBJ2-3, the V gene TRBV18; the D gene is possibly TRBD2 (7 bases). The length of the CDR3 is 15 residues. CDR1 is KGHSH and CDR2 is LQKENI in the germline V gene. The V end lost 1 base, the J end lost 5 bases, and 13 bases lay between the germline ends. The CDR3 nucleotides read TGTGCCAGCTCACCACTGAGGGGGGGGAGAGATACGCAGTATTTT. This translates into CASSPLRGGRDTQYF. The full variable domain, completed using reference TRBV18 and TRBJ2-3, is NAGVMQNPRHLVRRRGQEARLRCSPMKGHSHVYWYRQLPEEGLKFMVYLQKENIIDESGMPKERFSAEFPKEGPSILRIQQVVRGDSAAYFCASSPLRGGRDTQYFGPGTRLTVL.

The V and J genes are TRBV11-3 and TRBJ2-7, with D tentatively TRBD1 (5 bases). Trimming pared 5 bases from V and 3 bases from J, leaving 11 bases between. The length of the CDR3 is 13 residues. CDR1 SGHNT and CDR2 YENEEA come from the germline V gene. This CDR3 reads CASSQDRGYEQYF. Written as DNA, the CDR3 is TGTGCCAGCAGCCAAGACAGAGGCTACGAGCAGTACTTC. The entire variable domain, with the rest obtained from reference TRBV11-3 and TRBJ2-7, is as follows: EAGVVQSPRYKIIEKKQPVAFWCNPISGHNTLYWYLQNLGQGPELLIRYENEEAVDDSQLPKDRFSAERLKGVDSTLKIQPAELGDSAVYLCASSQDRGYEQYFGPGTRLTVT.

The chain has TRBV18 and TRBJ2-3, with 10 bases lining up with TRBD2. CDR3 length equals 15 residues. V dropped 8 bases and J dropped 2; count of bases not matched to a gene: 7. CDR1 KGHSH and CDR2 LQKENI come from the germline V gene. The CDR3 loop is CASTGTSAPTDTQYF. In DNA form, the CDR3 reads TGTGCCAGCACGGGGACTAGCGCCCCCACAGATACGCAGTATTTT.

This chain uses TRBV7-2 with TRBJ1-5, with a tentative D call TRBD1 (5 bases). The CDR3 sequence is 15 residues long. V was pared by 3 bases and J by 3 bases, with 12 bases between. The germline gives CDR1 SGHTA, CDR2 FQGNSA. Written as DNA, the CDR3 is TGTGCCAGCAGCTTGGCAGGGTCGGACAATCAGCCCCAGCATTTT. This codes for CASSLAGSDNQPQHF.

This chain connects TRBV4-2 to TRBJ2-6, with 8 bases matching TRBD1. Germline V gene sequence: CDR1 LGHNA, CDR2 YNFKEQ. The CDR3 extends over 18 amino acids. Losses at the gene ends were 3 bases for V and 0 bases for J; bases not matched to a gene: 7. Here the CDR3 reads CASSQGQDPNSGANVLTF. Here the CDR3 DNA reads TGTGCCAGCAGCCAGGGACAGGATCCGAACTCTGGGGCCAACGTCCTGACTTTC.

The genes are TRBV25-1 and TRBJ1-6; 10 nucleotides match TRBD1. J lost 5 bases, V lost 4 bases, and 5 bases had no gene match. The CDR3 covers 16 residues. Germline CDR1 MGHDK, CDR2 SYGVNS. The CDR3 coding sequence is TGTGCCAGCAGTGCTGTTGGACAGGGGGATAATTCACCCCTCCACTTT. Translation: CASSAVGQGDNSPLHF.

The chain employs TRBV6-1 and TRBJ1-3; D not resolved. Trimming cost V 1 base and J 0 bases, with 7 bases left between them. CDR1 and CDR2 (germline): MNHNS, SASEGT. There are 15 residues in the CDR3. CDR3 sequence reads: CASSEGHSSGNTIYF. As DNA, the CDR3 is TGTGCCAGCAGTGAAGGACACAGCTCTGGAAACACCATATATTTT.

For the CDR3, the DNA is TGTGCCAGCAGGAACAGGGGTTTGGGTACGCAGTATTTT. Translating it yields CASRNRGLGTQYF. The chain has TRBV11-2 and TRBJ2-3, with 7 bases fitting TRBD1. Looked up from germline, CDR1 is SGHAT and CDR2 is FQNNGV. After removal of 6 bases from V and 8 bases from J, the junction contained 8 bases not matched to a gene. This CDR3 has 13 amino acids.

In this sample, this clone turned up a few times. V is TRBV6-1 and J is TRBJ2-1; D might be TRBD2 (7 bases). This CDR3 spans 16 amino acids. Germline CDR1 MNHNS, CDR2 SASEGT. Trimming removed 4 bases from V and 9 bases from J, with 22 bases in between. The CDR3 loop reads CASSVPGGHSLGEQFF. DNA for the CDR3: TGTGCCAGCAGTGTCCCGGGGGGACACTCCCTGGGTGAGCAGTTCTTC.

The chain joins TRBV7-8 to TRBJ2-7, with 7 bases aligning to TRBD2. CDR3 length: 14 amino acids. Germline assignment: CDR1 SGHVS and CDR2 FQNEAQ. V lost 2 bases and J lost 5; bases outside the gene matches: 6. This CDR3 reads CASSLLAGPDEQYF. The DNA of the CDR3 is TGTGCCAGCAGCTTATTAGCGGGTCCGGACGAGCAGTACTTC.

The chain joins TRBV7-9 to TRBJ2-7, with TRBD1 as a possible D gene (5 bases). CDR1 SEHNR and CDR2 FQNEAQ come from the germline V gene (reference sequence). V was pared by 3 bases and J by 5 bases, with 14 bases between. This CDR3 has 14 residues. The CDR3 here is CASSLIQGGDEQYF. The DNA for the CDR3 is TGTGCCAGCAGCTTGATTCAGGGTGGCGACGAGCAGTACTTC.

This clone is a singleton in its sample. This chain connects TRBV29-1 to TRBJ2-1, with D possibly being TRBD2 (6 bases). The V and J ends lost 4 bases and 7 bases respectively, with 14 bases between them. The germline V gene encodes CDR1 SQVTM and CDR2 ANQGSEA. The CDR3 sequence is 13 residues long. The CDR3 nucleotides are TGCAGCGTTGTAGGGCGCGCGGGGAATGAGCAGTTCTTC. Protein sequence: CSVVGRAGNEQFF.

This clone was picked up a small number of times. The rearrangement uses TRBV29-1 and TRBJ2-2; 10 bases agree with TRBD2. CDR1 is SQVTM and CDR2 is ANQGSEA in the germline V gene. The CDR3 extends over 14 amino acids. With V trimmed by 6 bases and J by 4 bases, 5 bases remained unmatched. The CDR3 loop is CSVSTSGLTGELFF. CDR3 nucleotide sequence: TGCAGCGTCTCGACTAGCGGGCTCACCGGGGAGCTGTTTTTT.